This T cell receptor (beta chain) is from a study of T cell responses to AZD1222 COVID-19 vaccine. Repertoires were generated with immunoSEQ multiplex PCR, while TCRdb's copy carries only in-frame clones and drops some. This table holds 150,000 to 200,000 clones, almost 95% found once. The V and J ends lost 2 bases and 3 bases respectively, with 17 bases between them. The CDR3 runs to 16 residues. In germline, CDR1 is ENHRY, CDR2 SYGVKD. The J gene is TRBJ2-7, the V gene TRBV10-3; either TRBD1 or TRBD2 may supply D (6 bases each). The sample consisted of peripheral blood, taken on day 0 of AZD1222 vaccination. The receptor's source is an adult in good health. For the CDR3, the DNA is TGTGCCATCAGTGAGCCCCTTGGGGGGCCCCACTACGAGCAGTACTTC. It is translated as CAISEPLGGPHYEQYF.